This section outlines one T cell receptor beta chain sequence together with its context. The antigen remains unidentified. The entry originates in a study of cytomegalovirus exposure and HLA in healthy donors. The study, taken as a whole, reports: A subsequent analysis found that TCR clusters from the first cohort also tended to co-occur in the approximately 120 validation repertoires, with 90% to 95% of cluster scores above 0. In vitro confirmation showed a few CMV-associated chains to be CMV antigen specific. A list of around 150 TCR beta chains associated with cytomegalovirus was given.

The CDR3 totals 12 residues. The germline gives CDR1 SEHNR, CDR2 FQNEAQ (reference sequence). V was shortened by 6 bases and J by 10 bases, with 15 bases between the two germline ends. TCRdb's copy holds only in-frame clones and misses some; the assay was immunoSEQ multiplex PCR. Counted here are roughly 180,000 clones, about 89% occurring once; the ten biggest clones make up 7.2%. The receptor's source is a man in his thirties or forties in good health and CMV-seropositive. The chain couples TRBV7-9 to TRBJ1-1; no firm D call. The sequencing sample was made of PBMCs. The chain's CDR3 is CASRDRGSGAFF. For the CDR3, the DNA is TGTGCCAGCAGGGACCGTGGGAGTGGAGCTTTCTTT.